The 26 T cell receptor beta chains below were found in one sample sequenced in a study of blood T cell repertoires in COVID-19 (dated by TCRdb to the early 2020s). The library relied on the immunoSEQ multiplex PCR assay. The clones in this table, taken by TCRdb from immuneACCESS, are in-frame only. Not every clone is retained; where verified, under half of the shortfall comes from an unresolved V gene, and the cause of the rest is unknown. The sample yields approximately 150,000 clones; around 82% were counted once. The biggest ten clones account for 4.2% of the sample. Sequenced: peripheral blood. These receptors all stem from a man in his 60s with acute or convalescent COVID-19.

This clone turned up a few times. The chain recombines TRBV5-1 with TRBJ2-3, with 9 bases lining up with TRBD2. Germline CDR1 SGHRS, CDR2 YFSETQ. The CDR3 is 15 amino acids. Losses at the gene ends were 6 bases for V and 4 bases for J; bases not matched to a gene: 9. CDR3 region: CASIGGAGGADTQYF. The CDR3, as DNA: TGCGCCAGCATCGGTGGGGCGGGAGGGGCAGATACGCAGTATTTT.

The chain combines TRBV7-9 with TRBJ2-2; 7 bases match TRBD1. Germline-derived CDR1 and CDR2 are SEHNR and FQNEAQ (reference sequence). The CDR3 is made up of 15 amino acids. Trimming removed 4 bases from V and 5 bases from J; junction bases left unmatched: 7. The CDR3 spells CASSSPDRATGELFF. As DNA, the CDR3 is TGTGCCAGCAGCTCTCCTGACAGGGCTACCGGGGAGCTGTTTTTT.

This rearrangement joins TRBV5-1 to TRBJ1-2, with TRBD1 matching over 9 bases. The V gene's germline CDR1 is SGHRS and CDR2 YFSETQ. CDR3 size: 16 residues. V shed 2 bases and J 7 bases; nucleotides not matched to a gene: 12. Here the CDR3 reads CASSLRTGEETSGYTF. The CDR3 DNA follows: TGCGCCAGCAGCTTACGGACAGGGGAAGAGACGAGTGGCTACACCTTC.

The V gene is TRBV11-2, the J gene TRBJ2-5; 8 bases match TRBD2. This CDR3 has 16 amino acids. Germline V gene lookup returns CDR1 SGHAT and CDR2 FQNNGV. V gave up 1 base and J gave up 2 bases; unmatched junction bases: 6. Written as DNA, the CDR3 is TGTGCCAGCAGCTTAGGTGGCGGGAGGCAGCAAGAGACCCAGTACTTC. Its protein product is CASSLGGGRQQETQYF.

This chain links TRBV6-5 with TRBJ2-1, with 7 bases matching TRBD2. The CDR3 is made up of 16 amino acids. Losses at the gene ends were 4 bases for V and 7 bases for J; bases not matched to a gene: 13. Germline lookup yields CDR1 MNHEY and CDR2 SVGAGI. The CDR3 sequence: CASSSLVAGAGNEQFF. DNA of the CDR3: TGTGCCAGCAGTTCCCTGGTTGCGGGAGCGGGTAATGAGCAGTTCTTC.

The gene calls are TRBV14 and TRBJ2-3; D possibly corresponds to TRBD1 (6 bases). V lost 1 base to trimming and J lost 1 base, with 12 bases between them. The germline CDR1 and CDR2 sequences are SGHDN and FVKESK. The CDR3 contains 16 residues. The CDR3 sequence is CASSQGHRQGTDTQYF. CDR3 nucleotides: TGTGCCAGCAGCCAAGGTCATCGACAGGGCACAGATACGCAGTATTTT.

The CDR3 nucleotides are TGTGCCAGCAGGCTAGCGGGTAACAATGAGCAGTTCTTC. Translated: CASRLAGNNEQFF. The V and J genes are TRBV6-6 and TRBJ2-1; 8 bases fit TRBD2. The length of the CDR3 is 13 residues. The ends lost 6 bases at V and 5 bases at J; junction bases unmatched: 3. Germline CDR1 reads MNHNY; CDR2 reads SVGAGI (reference sequence).

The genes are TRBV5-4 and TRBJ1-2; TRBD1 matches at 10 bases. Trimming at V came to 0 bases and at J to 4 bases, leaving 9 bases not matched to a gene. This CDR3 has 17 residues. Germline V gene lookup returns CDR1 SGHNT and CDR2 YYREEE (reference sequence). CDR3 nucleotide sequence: TGTGCCAGCAGCTTGGGACAGGGGGCCAGTGGGGGCTATGGCTACACCTTC. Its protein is CASSLGQGASGGYGYTF.

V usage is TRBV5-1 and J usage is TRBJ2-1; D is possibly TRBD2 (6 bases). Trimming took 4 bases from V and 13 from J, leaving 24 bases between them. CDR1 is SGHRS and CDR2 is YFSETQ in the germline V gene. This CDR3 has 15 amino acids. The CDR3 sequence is CASSQPRGGLQTQFF. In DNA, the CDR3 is TGCGCCAGCAGCCAACCGCGGGGCGGGTTGCAGACCCAGTTCTTC.

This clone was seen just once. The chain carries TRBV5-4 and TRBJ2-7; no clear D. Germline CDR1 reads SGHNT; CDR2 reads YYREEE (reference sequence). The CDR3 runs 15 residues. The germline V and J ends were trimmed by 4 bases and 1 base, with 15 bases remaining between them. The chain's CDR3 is CASSPDPQESYEQYF. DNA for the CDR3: TGTGCCAGCAGCCCAGACCCCCAGGAATCCTACGAGCAGTACTTC.

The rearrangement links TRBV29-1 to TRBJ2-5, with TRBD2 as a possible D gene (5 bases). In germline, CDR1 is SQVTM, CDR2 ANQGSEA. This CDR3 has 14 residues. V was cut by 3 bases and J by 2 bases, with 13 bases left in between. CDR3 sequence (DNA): TGCAGCGTTGATGCGGGCGGAGCACAAGAGACCCAGTACTTC. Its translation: CSVDAGGAQETQYF.

CDR3 in amino acids: CATSERGTGDQPQHF. The DNA of the CDR3 is TGTGCCACCAGTGAGAGGGGGACAGGGGACCAGCCCCAGCATTTT. The chain uses TRBV24-1 and TRBJ1-5, with TRBD1 matching over 10 bases. This CDR3 has 15 residues. Germline loops: CDR1 KGHDR, CDR2 SFDVKD. Trimming cost V 4 bases and J 7 bases; bases outside gene matches: 6.

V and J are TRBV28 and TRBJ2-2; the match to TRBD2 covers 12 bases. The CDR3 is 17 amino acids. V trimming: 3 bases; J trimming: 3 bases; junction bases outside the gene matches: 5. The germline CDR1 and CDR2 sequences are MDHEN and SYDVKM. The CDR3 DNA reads TGTGCCAGCAGTTTCCTAGCGGGAGGGCCGGACACCGGGGAGCTGTTTTTT. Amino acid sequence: CASSFLAGGPDTGELFF.

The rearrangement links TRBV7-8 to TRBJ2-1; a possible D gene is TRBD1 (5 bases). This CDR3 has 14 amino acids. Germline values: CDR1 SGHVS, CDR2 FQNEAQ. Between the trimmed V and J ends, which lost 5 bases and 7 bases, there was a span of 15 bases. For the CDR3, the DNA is TGTGCCAGCAGCCCTCGAATTCCAGGGAATGAGCAGTTCTTC. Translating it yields CASSPRIPGNEQFF.

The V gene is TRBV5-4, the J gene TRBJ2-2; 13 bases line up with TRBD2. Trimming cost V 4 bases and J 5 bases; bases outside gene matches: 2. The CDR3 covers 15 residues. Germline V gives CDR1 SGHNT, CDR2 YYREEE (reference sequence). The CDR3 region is CASSLTSGRTGELFF. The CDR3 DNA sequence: TGTGCCAGCAGCCTGACTAGCGGGAGGACCGGGGAGCTGTTTTTT. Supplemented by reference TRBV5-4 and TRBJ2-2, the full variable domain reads ETGVTQSPTHLIKTRGQQVTLRCSSQSGHNTVSWYQQALGQGPQFIFQYYREEENGRGNFPPRFSGLQFPNYSSELNVNALELDDSALYLCASSLTSGRTGELFFGEGSRLTVL.

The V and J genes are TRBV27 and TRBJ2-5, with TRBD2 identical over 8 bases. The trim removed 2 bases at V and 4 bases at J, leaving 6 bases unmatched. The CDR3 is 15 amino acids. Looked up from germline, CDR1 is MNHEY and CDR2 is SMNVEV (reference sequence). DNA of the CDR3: TGTGCCAGCAGTTTAGTTACTAGCGGACGAGAGACCCAGTACTTC. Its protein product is CASSLVTSGRETQYF.

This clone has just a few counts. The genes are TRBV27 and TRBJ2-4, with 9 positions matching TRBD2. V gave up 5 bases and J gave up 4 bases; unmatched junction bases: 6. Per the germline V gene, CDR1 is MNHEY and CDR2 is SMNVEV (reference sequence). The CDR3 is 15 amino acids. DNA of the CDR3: TGTGCCAGCAGTCCCTCGACTAGCGGTAAAAACATTCAGTACTTC. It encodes CASSPSTSGKNIQYF.

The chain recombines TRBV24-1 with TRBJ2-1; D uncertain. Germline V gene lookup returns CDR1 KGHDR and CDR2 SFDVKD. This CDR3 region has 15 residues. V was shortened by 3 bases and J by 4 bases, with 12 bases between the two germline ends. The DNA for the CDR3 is TGTGCCACCAGTGATGGAGAGCGCAATTACAATGAGCAGTTCTTC. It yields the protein CATSDGERNYNEQFF.

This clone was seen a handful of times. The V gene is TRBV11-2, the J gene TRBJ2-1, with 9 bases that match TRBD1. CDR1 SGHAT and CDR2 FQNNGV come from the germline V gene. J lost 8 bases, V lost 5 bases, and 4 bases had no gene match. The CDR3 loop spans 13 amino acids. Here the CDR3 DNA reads TGTGCCAGCAGCATGGACAGGGGCTATGAGCAGTTCTTC. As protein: CASSMDRGYEQFF.

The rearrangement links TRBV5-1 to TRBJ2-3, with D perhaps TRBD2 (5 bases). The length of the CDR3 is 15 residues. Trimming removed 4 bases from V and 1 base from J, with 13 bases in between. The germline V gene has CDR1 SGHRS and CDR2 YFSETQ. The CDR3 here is CASSDVSSGTDTQYF. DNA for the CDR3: TGCGCCAGCAGCGACGTAAGTAGCGGCACAGATACGCAGTATTTT.

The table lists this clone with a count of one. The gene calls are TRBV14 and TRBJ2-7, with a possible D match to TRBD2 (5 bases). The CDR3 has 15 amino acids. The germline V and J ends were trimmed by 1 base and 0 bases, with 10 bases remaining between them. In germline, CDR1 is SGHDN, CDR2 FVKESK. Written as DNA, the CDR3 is TGTGCCAGCAGCCAAGGGTGGGAGACCTCCTACGAGCAGTACTTC. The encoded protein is CASSQGWETSYEQYF.

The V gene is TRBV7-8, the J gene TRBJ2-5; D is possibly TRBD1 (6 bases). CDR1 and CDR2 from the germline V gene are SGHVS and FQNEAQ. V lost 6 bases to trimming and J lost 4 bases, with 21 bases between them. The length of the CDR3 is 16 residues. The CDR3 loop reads CASRRTGTTGRETQYF. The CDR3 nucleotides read TGTGCCAGCAGGAGGACCGGGACAACTGGGCGAGAGACCCAGTACTTC.

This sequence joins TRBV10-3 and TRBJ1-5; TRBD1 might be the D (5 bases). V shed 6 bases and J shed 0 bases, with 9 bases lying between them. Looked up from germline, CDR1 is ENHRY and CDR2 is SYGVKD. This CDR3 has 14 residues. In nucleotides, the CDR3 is TGTGCCATCAGCGGGACTTCTAGCAATCAGCCCCAGCATTTT. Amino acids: CAISGTSSNQPQHF.

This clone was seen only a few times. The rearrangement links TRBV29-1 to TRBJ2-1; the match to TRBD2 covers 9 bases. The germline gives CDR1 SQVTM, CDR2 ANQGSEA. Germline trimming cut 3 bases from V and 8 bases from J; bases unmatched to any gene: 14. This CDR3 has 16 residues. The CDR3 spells CSVETPRGRALYEQFF. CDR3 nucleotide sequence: TGCAGCGTTGAGACCCCACGCGGGAGGGCTTTATATGAGCAGTTCTTC.

CDR3: CASIPGGRDNEQFF. Written as DNA, the CDR3 is TGTGCCAGCATCCCTGGCGGGAGGGACAATGAGCAGTTCTTC. The chain couples TRBV7-9 to TRBJ2-1; TRBD2 agrees at 9 bases. From germline, CDR1 is SEHNR and CDR2 FQNEAQ (reference sequence). The V segment lost 7 bases and the J segment 5 bases; nucleotides outside the gene matches: 6. The CDR3 totals 14 residues.

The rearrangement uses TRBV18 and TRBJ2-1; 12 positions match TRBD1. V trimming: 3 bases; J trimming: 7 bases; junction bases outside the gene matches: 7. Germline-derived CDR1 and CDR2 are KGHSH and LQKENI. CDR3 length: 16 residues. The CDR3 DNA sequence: TGTGCCAGCTCACCGCCCGGGACAGGGGGCTTGAATGAGCAGTTCTTC. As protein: CASSPPGTGGLNEQFF.